The sequence of this TCR beta chain was determined in a study of T cells in Graves' hyperthyroidism and ophthalmopathy. In germline, CDR1 is MDHEN, CDR2 SYDVKM. CDR3 size: 15 residues. The J segment lost 5 bases and the V segment lost 2 bases, leaving 6 bases of the junction unmatched. TCR beta CDR3 sequences were amplified from RNA transcripts. Researchers ran a first-round RT-PCR on the TCR CDR3 using the HTBI primer set. TCRdb ran MiXCR on the multiplex PCR reads and lists one entry per CDR3 protein. The sample holds around 570,000 distinct CDR3 sequences, 15% to 20% seen once. This clonotype was observed at least ten times. What it binds is not known. General observations from the study: Researchers report that a 13 V-J model separated ophthalmopathy from stable hyperthyroidism.

V usage is TRBV28 and J usage is TRBJ2-5, with 9 bases that match TRBD1. Specimen: blood. The TCR was taken from a man aged 35 to 55 with Graves' ophthalmopathy. The chain's CDR3 is CASSLDRGLKETQYF. CDR3 coding DNA: TGTGCCAGCAGTTTAGACAGGGGGTTAAAGGAGACCCAGTACTTC.